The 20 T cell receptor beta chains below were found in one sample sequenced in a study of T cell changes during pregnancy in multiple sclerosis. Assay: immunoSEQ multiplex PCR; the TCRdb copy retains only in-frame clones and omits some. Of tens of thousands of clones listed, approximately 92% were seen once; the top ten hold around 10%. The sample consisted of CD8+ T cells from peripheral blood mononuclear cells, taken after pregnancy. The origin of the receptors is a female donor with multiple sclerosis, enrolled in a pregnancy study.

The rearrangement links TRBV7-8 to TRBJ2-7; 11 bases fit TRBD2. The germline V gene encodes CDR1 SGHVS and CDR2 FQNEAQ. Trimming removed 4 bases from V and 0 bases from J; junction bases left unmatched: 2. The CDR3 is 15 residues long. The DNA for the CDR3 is TGTGCCAGCAGCTACCTAGCGGGAGGCTCCTACGAGCAGTACTTC. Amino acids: CASSYLAGGSYEQYF.

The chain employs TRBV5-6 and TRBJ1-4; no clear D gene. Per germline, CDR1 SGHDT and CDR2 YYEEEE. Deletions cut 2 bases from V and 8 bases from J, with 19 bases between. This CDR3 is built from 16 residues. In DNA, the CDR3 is TGTGCCAGCAGCTTTGGAACTCGGCCCGGCGGGGAAAAACTGTTTTTT. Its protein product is CASSFGTRPGGEKLFF.

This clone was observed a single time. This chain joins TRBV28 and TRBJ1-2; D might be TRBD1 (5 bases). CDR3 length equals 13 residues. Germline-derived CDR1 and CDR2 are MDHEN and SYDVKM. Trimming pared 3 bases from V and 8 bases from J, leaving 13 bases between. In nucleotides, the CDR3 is TGTGCCAGCAGTTTTCAAGGGGCGGGAGGCTACACCTTC. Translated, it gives CASSFQGAGGYTF.

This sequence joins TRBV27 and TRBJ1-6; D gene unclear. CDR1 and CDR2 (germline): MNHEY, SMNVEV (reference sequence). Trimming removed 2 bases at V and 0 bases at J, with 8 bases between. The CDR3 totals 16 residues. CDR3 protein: CASSLDGFSYNSPLHF. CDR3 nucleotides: TGTGCCAGCAGTTTAGACGGGTTCTCCTATAATTCACCCCTCCACTTT.

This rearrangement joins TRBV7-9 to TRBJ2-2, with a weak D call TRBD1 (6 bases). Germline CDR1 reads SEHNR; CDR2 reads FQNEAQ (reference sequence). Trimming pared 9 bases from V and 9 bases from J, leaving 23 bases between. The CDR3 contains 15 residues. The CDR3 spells CASDLDGRGFWELFF. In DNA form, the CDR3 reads TGTGCCAGTGACCTCGATGGCAGGGGTTTTTGGGAGCTGTTTTTT.

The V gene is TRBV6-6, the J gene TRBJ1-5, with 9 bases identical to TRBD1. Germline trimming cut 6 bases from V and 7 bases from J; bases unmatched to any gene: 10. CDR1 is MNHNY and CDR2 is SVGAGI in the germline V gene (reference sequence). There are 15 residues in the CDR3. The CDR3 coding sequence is TGTGCCAGCAGCCAAGGGGACAGGGTAGGGCAGCCCCAGCATTTT. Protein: CASSQGDRVGQPQHF.

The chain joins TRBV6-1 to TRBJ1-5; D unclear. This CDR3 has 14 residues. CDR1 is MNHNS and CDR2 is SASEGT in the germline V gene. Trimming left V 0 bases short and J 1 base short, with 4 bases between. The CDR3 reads CASSEAQSNQPQHF. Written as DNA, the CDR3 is TGTGCCAGCAGTGAAGCACAGAGCAATCAGCCCCAGCATTTT.

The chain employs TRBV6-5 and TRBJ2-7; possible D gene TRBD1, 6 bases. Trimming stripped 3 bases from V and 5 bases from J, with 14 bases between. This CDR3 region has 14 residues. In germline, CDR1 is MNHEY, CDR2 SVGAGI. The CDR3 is CASSYFRTANEQYF. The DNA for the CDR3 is TGTGCCAGCAGTTATTTTAGGACAGCCAACGAGCAGTACTTC.

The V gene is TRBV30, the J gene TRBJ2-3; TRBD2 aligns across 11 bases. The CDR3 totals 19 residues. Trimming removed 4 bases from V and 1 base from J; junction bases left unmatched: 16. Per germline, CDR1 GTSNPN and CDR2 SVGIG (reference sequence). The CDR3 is CAWNVTSGISVCCTDTQYF. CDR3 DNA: TGTGCCTGGAACGTGACTAGCGGGATATCGGTTTGTTGCACAGATACGCAGTATTTT. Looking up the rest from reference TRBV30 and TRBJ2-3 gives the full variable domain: SQTIHQWPATLVQPVGSPLSLECTVEGTSNPNLYWYRQAAGRGLQLLFYSVGIGQISSEVPQNLSASRPQDRQFILSSKKLLLSDSGFYLCAWNVTSGISVCCTDTQYFGPGTRLTVL.

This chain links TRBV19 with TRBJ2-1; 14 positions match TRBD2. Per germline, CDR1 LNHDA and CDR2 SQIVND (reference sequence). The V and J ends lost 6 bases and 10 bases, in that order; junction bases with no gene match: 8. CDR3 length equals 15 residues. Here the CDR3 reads CASRPGLAGVEEQFF. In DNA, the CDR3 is TGTGCCAGTAGACCGGGACTAGCGGGAGTAGAGGAGCAGTTCTTC.

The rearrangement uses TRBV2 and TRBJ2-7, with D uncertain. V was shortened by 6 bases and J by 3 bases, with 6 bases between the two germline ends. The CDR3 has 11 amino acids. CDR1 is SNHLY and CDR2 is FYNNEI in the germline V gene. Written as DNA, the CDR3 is TGTGCCAGCAGCGCAGACTACGAGCAGTACTTC. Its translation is CASSADYEQYF.

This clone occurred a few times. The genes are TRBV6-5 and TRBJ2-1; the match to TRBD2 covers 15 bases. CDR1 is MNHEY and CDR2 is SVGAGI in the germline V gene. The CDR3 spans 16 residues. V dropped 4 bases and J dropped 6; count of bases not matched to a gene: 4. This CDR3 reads CASSLGTSGGLNEQFF. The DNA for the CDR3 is TGTGCCAGCAGTTTGGGGACTAGCGGGGGGCTCAATGAGCAGTTCTTC.

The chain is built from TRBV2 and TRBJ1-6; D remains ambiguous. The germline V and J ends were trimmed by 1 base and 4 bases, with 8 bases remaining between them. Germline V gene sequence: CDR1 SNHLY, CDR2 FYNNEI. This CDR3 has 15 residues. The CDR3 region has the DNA TGTGCCAGCAGTGAAGGGCGGGCTTATAATTCACCCCTCCACTTT. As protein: CASSEGRAYNSPLHF.

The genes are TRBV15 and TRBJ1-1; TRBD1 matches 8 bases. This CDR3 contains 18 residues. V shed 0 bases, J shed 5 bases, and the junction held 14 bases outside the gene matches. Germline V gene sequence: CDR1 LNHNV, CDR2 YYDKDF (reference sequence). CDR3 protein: CATSRDAQGAGGGTEAFF. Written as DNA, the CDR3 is TGTGCCACCAGCAGAGATGCCCAGGGGGCGGGTGGGGGGACTGAAGCTTTCTTT.

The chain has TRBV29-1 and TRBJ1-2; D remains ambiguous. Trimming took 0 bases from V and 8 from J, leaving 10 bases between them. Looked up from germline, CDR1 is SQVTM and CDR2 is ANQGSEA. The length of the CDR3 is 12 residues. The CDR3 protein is CSVEDRNGGYTF. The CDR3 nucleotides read TGCAGCGTTGAAGACCGGAACGGGGGCTACACCTTC.

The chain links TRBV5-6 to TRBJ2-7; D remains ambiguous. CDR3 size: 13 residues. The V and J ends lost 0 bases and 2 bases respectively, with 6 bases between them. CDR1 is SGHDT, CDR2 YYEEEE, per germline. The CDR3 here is CASSLGRAYEQYF. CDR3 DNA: TGTGCCAGCAGCTTGGGTCGGGCCTACGAGCAGTACTTC.

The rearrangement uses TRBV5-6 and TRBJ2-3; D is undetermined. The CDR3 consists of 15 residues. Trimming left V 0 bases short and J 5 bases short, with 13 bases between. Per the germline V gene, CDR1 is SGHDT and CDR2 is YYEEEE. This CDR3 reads CASSLGVTAVDTQYF. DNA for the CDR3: TGTGCCAGCAGCTTGGGGGTGACGGCGGTAGATACGCAGTATTTT.

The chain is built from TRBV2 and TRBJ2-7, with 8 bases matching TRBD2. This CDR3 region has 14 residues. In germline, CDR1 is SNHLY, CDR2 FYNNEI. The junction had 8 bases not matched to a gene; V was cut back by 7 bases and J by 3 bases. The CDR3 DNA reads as TGTGCCAGCACTAGCGGGTCAGACCTCTACGAGCAGTACTTC. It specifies CASTSGSDLYEQYF.

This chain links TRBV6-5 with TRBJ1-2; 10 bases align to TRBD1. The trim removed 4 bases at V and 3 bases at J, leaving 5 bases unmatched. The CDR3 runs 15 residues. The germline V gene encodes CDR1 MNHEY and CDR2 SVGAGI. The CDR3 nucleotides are TGTGCCAGCAGTTCCGGGACAGGGGACGACTATGGCTACACCTTC. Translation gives CASSSGTGDDYGYTF.

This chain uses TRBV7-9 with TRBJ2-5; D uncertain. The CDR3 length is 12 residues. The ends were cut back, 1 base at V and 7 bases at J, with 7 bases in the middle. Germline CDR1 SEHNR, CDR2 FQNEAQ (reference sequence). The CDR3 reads CASSLVTGTQYF. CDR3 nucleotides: TGTGCCAGCAGCTTAGTCACCGGGACCCAGTACTTC.